A selection of T cell receptor beta chains follows, all from one sample in a study of cytomegalovirus exposure and HLA in healthy donors. Assay used: immunoSEQ multiplex PCR; TCRdb lists only in-frame clones, some missing. The table includes about 140,000 clones, 77% detected once. Material: PBMCs. Source of these receptors: a man aged 25-45 years in good health and CMV-seronegative. CDR3s include the opening cysteine and the closing phenylalanine or tryptophan. Each record gives: CDR3 protein, J gene, V gene, clone size. Some rows have no size entry. The others give once, few or many, or a class for an expanded clone.

CDR3 protein: CASIRDRGYEQYF
J gene: TRBJ2-7
V gene: TRBV2
clone size: .

CDR3 protein: CASSQVGPTAEAFF
J gene: TRBJ1-1
V gene: TRBV7-3
clone size: .

CDR3 protein: CASSYSYGLYSYEQYF
J gene: TRBJ2-7
V gene: TRBV6-5
clone size: .

CDR3 protein: CASSQLRDSVTDTQYF
J gene: TRBJ2-3
V gene: TRBV14
clone size: .

CDR3 protein: CASSLPVVGEGYNEQFF
J gene: TRBJ2-1
V gene: TRBV7-9
clone size: .

CDR3 protein: CATSGAMNTEAFF
J gene: TRBJ1-1
V gene: TRBV15
clone size: few

CDR3 protein: CATGTSGNYEQYF
J gene: TRBJ2-7
V gene: TRBV10-3
clone size: .

CDR3 protein: CASSWPSGSGYNEQFF
J gene: TRBJ2-1
V gene: TRBV5-1
clone size: .

CDR3 protein: CASSLWLAGVYEQYF
J gene: TRBJ2-7
V gene: TRBV27
clone size: .

CDR3 protein: CASSLEGSGSPYEQYF
J gene: TRBJ2-7
V gene: TRBV13
clone size: .

CDR3 protein: CASSWGQVPPFEQYF
J gene: TRBJ2-7
V gene: TRBV7-6
clone size: .

CDR3 protein: CASSLQIPGANVLTF
J gene: TRBJ2-6
V gene: TRBV19
clone size: .

CDR3 protein: CASSPGGSGNTIYF
J gene: TRBJ1-3
V gene: TRBV28
clone size: .

CDR3 protein: CASTLTSGSGRETQYF
J gene: TRBJ2-5
V gene: TRBV27
clone size: once

CDR3 protein: CALVGGPINTEAFF
J gene: TRBJ1-1
V gene: TRBV30
clone size: .

CDR3 protein: CASSLGGSETQYF
J gene: TRBJ2-5
V gene: TRBV13
clone size: .

CDR3 protein: CASSYQAGGYYNEQFF
J gene: TRBJ2-1
V gene: TRBV6-5
clone size: few

CDR3 protein: CASSLTGTGVFGYTF
J gene: TRBJ1-2
V gene: TRBV5-8
clone size: once

CDR3 protein: CASSPTSGAQETQYF
J gene: TRBJ2-5
V gene: TRBV19
clone size: .

CDR3 protein: CASSEPDWAGGTGEQFF
J gene: TRBJ2-1
V gene: TRBV25-1
clone size: .

CDR3 protein: CASSPGLAGGPGSYNEQFF
J gene: TRBJ2-1
V gene: TRBV4-1
clone size: .

CDR3 protein: CASSVASSGRVEQFF
J gene: TRBJ2-1
V gene: TRBV9
clone size: .

CDR3 protein: CASSPTGTGAIDTQYF
J gene: TRBJ2-3
V gene: TRBV18
clone size: .

CDR3 protein: CASSIVWAGRGTKNIQYF
J gene: TRBJ2-4
V gene: TRBV19
clone size: .

CDR3 protein: CASSPPAGPKNIQYF
J gene: TRBJ2-4
V gene: TRBV6-6
clone size: .

CDR3 protein: CSASNLHGYTF
J gene: TRBJ1-2
V gene: TRBV20-1
clone size: .

CDR3 protein: CASSLAPGGRTDTQYF
J gene: TRBJ2-3
V gene: TRBV5-4
clone size: .

CDR3 protein: CASRPWTGGLGPTDTQYF
J gene: TRBJ2-3
V gene: TRBV7-9
clone size: .

CDR3 protein: CASSVDGLDTGELFF
J gene: TRBJ2-2
V gene: TRBV9
clone size: .

CDR3 protein: CASSPGTVQETQYF
J gene: TRBJ2-5
V gene: TRBV13
clone size: .

CDR3 protein: CATSRDRGAYGYTF
J gene: TRBJ1-2
V gene: TRBV15
clone size: .

CDR3 protein: CASSFPPQSYEQYF
J gene: TRBJ2-7
V gene: TRBV28
clone size: once

CDR3 protein: CASSLSLGGPEQYF
J gene: TRBJ2-7
V gene: TRBV5-1
clone size: once

CDR3 protein: CASSSGGFSNQPQHF
J gene: TRBJ1-5
V gene: TRBV6-1
clone size: .

CDR3 protein: CASTPGSAVPDTQYF
J gene: TRBJ2-3
V gene: TRBV19
clone size: .

CDR3 protein: CASSLSDYYEQYF
J gene: TRBJ2-7
V gene: TRBV5-1
clone size: .

CDR3 protein: CASSGDSASNTDTQYF
J gene: TRBJ2-3
V gene: TRBV5-1
clone size: .

CDR3 protein: CATSRVGNSPLHF
J gene: TRBJ1-6
V gene: TRBV15
clone size: .

CDR3 protein: CASSEWRSRSEQYF
J gene: TRBJ2-7
V gene: TRBV2
clone size: .

CDR3 protein: CASSGIASGAYNEQFF
J gene: TRBJ2-1
V gene: TRBV2
clone size: .